This TCR beta chain was sequenced during a study of blood T cell repertoires in COVID-19. Looking at the study overall: PBMCs, B-cell-depleted T cells, or T cells provided the cDNA or gDNA that made up the material.

With 5 bases clipped from V and 6 bases from J, the junction kept 18 bases outside the gene matches. The V gene's germline CDR1 is SQVTM and CDR2 ANQGSEA. This CDR3 has 16 amino acids. Produced via immunoSEQ multiplex PCR; TCRdb's table is partial and in-frame only. The sample consists of 150,000 or so clones, just over 85% of them appearing once. The receptor was derived from a woman between 55 and 75 years old with acute or convalescent COVID-19. The sequenced sample was peripheral blood. V gene TRBV29-1 combines with J gene TRBJ2-7; 8 bases line up with TRBD2. DNA of the CDR3: TGCAGCGTTTATCATAGCCTCGGGGGGGGTCCGGGCGAGCAGTACTTC. It translates to CSVYHSLGGGPGEQYF.